A selection of T cell receptor beta chains follows, all from one sample in a study of blood T cell repertoires in COVID-19. The repertoire was sequenced with immunoSEQ multiplex PCR; TCRdb's copy has only in-frame clones and lacks some. The table has 200,000 or so clones, over 80% seen once. Sequenced sample: peripheral blood. The receptors come from a man aged 60 to 69 with COVID-19, enrolled during active disease. Both conserved end residues are part of each CDR3. D genes are given only for firm matches. Expanded clones are given a class, and other clones once, few, many or no size at all.

TRBD1 TRBJ1-1 TRBV7-8 few 14 CASSATGGITEAFF TGTGCCAGCAGCGCGACAGGGGGGATCACTGAAGCTTTCTTT
NA TRBJ1-5 TRBV4-2 NA 17 CASSQGEGGANNQPQHF TGTGCCAGCAGCCAAGGGGAGGGGGGGGCCAACAATCAGCCCCAGCATTTT
TRBD2 TRBJ2-7 TRBV11-1 NA 13 CASSPGTSGEQYF TGTGCCAGCAGCCCTGGCACTAGCGGCGAGCAGTACTTC
TRBD1 TRBJ2-5 TRBV6-5 NA 16 CASSYSKGPGTGTQYF TGTGCCAGCAGTTACTCGAAAGGGCCCGGGACAGGGACCCAGTACTTC
NA TRBJ2-7 TRBV5-1 NA 13 CASSLGMRVEQYF TGCGCCAGCAGCTTGGGTATGAGAGTAGAGCAGTACTTC
NA TRBJ2-5 TRBV7-8 NA 12 CASSRTEETQYF TGTGCCAGCAGCCGGACAGAAGAGACCCAGTACTTC
TRBD1 TRBJ2-2 TRBV5-1 NA 15 CASSLGQGATGELFF TGCGCCAGCAGCTTAGGACAGGGGGCAACCGGGGAGCTGTTTTTT
NA TRBJ2-7 TRBV5-1 NA 13 CASRTPGAYEQYF TGCGCCAGCAGGACCCCCGGGGCCTACGAGCAGTACTTC
TRBD1 TRBJ1-2 TRBV6-2/TRBV6-3 once 14 CASSYGQGVYGYTF TGTGCCAGCAGTTACGGACAGGGAGTCTATGGCTACACCTTC
TRBD1 TRBJ1-1 TRBV2 NA 15 CASRPTQGKRTEAFF TGTGCCAGCAGACCCACACAGGGGAAAAGGACTGAAGCTTTCTTT
NA TRBJ2-7 TRBV19 NA 15 CASSISLWASYEQYF TGTGCCAGTAGTATTTCACTGTGGGCCTCCTACGAGCAGTACTTC
NA TRBJ2-6 TRBV18 NA 13 CADGDSGANVLTF TGTGCCGACGGGGACTCTGGGGCCAACGTCCTGACTTTC
NA TRBJ1-3 TRBV2 NA 16 CASTRRALPSGNTIYF TGTGCCAGTACGAGGAGGGCCCTTCCATCTGGAAACACCATATATTTT
TRBD1 TRBJ2-7 TRBV5-1 NA 14 CASSLLGQVGEQYF TGCGCCAGCAGCTTGTTGGGACAGGTCGGCGAGCAGTACTTC
TRBD1 TRBJ1-2 TRBV10-2 once 14 CASSRDSPASGYTF TGCGCCAGCTCGAGGGACAGCCCCGCGAGTGGCTACACCTTC
NA TRBJ2-5 TRBV7-9 NA 13 CASSLGRRETQYF TGTGCCAGCAGCTTGGGGCGCCGGGAGACCCAGTACTTC
NA TRBJ2-1 TRBV27 NA 13 CASREGTSHEQFF TGTGCCAGCAGAGAGGGAACTAGTCATGAGCAGTTCTTC
TRBD1 TRBJ1-2 TRBV12-3/TRBV12-4 NA 12 CASSYGQGGYTF TGTGCCAGCAGTTACGGACAGGGGGGCTACACCTTC
NA TRBJ1-6 TRBV5-5 NA 14 CASSPDSFNSPLHF TGTGCCAGCAGCCCTGACAGCTTTAATTCACCCCTCCACTTT
TRBD1 TRBJ2-7 TRBV6-5 NA 14 CASMKGQGIYEQYF TGTGCCAGCATGAAGGGACAGGGGATCTACGAGCAGTACTTC
NA TRBJ1-2 TRBV6-5 once 11 CASSSRGGYTF TGTGCCAGCAGTTCCCGCGGGGGCTACACCTTC
NA TRBJ1-1 TRBV12-5 NA 14 CASGAEVTHTEAFF TGTGCTAGTGGTGCCGAGGTTACGCACACTGAAGCTTTCTTT
TRBD2 TRBJ2-1 TRBV6-5 NA 14 CASRIAGGNNEQFF TGTGCCAGCAGAATAGCGGGAGGGAACAATGAGCAGTTCTTC
TRBD1 TRBJ1-5 TRBV5-4 NA 14 CASSLDQGDQPQHF TGTGCCAGCAGCTTGGATCAGGGGGATCAGCCCCAGCATTTT
TRBD1 TRBJ2-7 TRBV9 NA 14 CASSVVRTGYEQYF TGTGCCAGCAGCGTAGTCAGGACAGGTTACGAGCAGTACTTC
TRBD1 TRBJ2-5 TRBV3-1/TRBV3-2 NA 14 CASSQGTGIETQYF TGTGCCAGCAGCCAAGGGACAGGGATTGAGACCCAGTACTTC
NA TRBJ2-7 TRBV11-2 NA 16 CASSRLQSGLPYEQYF TGTGCCAGCAGCCGATTGCAATCGGGACTTCCCTACGAGCAGTACTTC
TRBD1 TRBJ1-5 TRBV28 NA 15 CASSTGDRGWQPQHF TGTGCCAGCAGCACGGGGGACAGGGGTTGGCAGCCCCAGCATTTT
NA TRBJ1-5 TRBV2 NA 14 CASSLNRAGQPQHF TGTGCCAGCAGTCTAAACAGGGCTGGTCAGCCCCAGCATTTT
NA TRBJ2-7 TRBV9 NA 19 CASSVAKTGEGLAHYEQYF TGTGCCAGCAGCGTAGCCAAGACAGGGGAAGGACTAGCGCACTACGAGCAGTACTTC
NA TRBJ2-2 TRBV27 NA 11 CASSLRGELFF TGTGCCAGCAGTTTACGCGGGGAGCTGTTTTTT
TRBD1 TRBJ1-6 TRBV5-1 NA 15 CASSLERTGDSPLHF TGCGCCAGCAGCTTGGAACGGACAGGGGATTCACCCCTCCACTTT
NA TRBJ2-1 TRBV5-1 NA 13 CASSSRPGDEQFF TGCGCCAGCAGCTCGCGGCCGGGGGATGAGCAGTTCTTC
NA TRBJ2-1 TRBV25-1 NA 14 CASSEASSYNEQFF TGTGCCAGCAGTGAAGCTAGCTCCTACAATGAGCAGTTCTTC
NA TRBJ1-2 TRBV18 NA 14 CASSPPTGSYGYTF TGTGCCAGCTCACCACCCACAGGGAGCTATGGCTACACCTTC
TRBD1 TRBJ2-5 TRBV3-1/TRBV3-2 NA 15 CASSQVSGGQETQYF TGTGCCAGCAGCCAAGTATCAGGGGGCCAGGAGACCCAGTACTTC
TRBD2 TRBJ2-1 TRBV27 few 15 CASSLAGGSTNEQFF TGTGCCAGCAGCTTAGCGGGAGGCTCTACCAATGAGCAGTTCTTC
TRBD2 TRBJ2-1 TRBV5-4 NA 15 CASSASGSSYNEQFF TGTGCCAGCAGCGCAAGCGGGAGCTCCTACAATGAGCAGTTCTTC
TRBD1 TRBJ1-1 TRBV12-5 NA 18 CASGLVLGTGTMNTEAFF TGTGCTAGTGGTTTGGTATTGGGGACAGGGACTATGAACACTGAAGCTTTCTTT
NA TRBJ2-5 TRBV25-1 once 13 CASTPWGEETQYF TGTGCCAGCACCCCCTGGGGGGAAGAGACCCAGTACTTC